Each of the 30 T cell receptor beta chains below was sequenced from the same sample in a study of blood T cell repertoires in COVID-19. The method was immunoSEQ multiplex PCR; TCRdb's version includes in-frame clones alone and lacks a portion of them. Among a few hundred thousand clones listed, about 88% were seen once. What was sequenced was peripheral blood. The receptors derive from a man between 18 and 29 years old with active or convalescent COVID-19.

V gene TRBV10-3 combines with J gene TRBJ2-5, with D maybe TRBD1 (6 bases). Per germline, CDR1 ENHRY and CDR2 SYGVKD. Trimming shortened V by 9 bases and J by 0 bases, and 14 bases separated the two germline ends. CDR3 length: 14 amino acids. DNA for the CDR3: TGTGCCATATCGGCAGGGGTTTACCAAGAGACCCAGTACTTC. As protein: CAISAGVYQETQYF.

The chain carries TRBV4-1 and TRBJ2-1, with TRBD2 identical over 7 bases. The germline CDR1 and CDR2 sequences are MGHRA and YSYEKL. This CDR3 has 14 residues. V was clipped by 8 bases and J by 5 bases; unmatched bases: 9. The CDR3 region is CASEAGPGHNEQFF. CDR3 sequence (DNA): TGCGCCAGCGAAGCGGGGCCGGGTCACAATGAGCAGTTCTTC.

V gene TRBV6-5 combines with J gene TRBJ1-1, with D perhaps matching TRBD1 (5 bases). The CDR3 consists of 15 residues. V was trimmed by 2 bases and J by 1 base, leaving 11 bases between them. Germline V gives CDR1 MNHEY, CDR2 SVGAGI. The CDR3 DNA reads TGTGCCAGCAGTTACGTTCAGGGCGGGAACACTGAAGCTTTCTTT. As protein: CASSYVQGGNTEAFF.

The chain links TRBV20-1 to TRBJ1-2; D remains ambiguous. The CDR3 is 10 amino acids. CDR1 and CDR2 (germline): DFQATT, SNEGSKA (reference sequence). The V and J ends lost 3 bases and 6 bases respectively, with 5 bases between them. CDR3 bases: TGCAGTGCTAGTTCAGATGGCTACACCTTC. This codes for CSASSDGYTF.

This chain links TRBV19 with TRBJ1-1; D gene unclear. This CDR3 is 11 amino acids long. From germline, CDR1 is LNHDA and CDR2 SQIVND (reference sequence). Deletions cut 7 bases from V and 5 bases from J, with 8 bases between. CDR3 nucleotide sequence: TGTGCCAGTAATGGAGGAACTGAAGCTTTCTTT. Its protein is CASNGGTEAFF. Full variable domain (missing parts from reference TRBV19 and TRBJ1-1): DGGITQSPKYLFRKEGQNVTLSCEQNLNHDAMYWYRQDPGQGLRLIYYSQIVNDFQKGDIAEGYSVSREKKESFPLTVTSAQKNPTAFYLCASNGGTEAFFGQGTRLTVV.

The chain joins TRBV4-3 to TRBJ2-3; possible D gene TRBD2, 5 bases. The CDR3 extends over 15 amino acids. Germline values: CDR1 LGHNA, CDR2 YSLEER. The V end lost 3 bases, the J end lost 4 bases, and 14 bases lay between the germline ends. The CDR3 reads CASSQDFDPSDTQYF. The CDR3 DNA reads as TGCGCCAGCAGCCAGGACTTCGACCCTTCAGATACGCAGTATTTT.

This chain uses TRBV12-3 or TRBV12-4 with TRBJ1-6, with D uncertain. This CDR3 has 13 amino acids. The V gene lost 7 bases and the J gene lost 7 bases, with 11 bases spanning the gap. The CDR3 region is CASKGGWNSPLHF. The CDR3 DNA is TGTGCCAGCAAAGGAGGGTGGAATTCACCCCTCCACTTT.

The genes are TRBV30 and TRBJ2-3; D perhaps matches TRBD2 (6 bases). Germline CDR1 reads GTSNPN; CDR2 reads SVGIG (reference sequence). The CDR3 spans 14 residues. V lost 0 bases, J lost 3 bases, and 10 bases lay in between. The CDR3 bases are TGTGCCTGGAGTGTAGCCGGAGGGACAGATACGCAGTATTTT. This translates into CAWSVAGGTDTQYF.

This chain joins TRBV12-5 and TRBJ2-7; TRBD2 aligns across 13 bases. CDR3 size: 15 residues. Germline-derived CDR1 and CDR2 are LGHNT and FRNRAP. J was trimmed by 9 bases and V by 7 bases; bases with no gene match: 12. The CDR3 protein is CASALLTSGRSPQYF. The CDR3 DNA reads TGTGCTAGTGCTCTACTGACTAGCGGGAGGTCACCGCAGTACTTC. Full variable domain (missing parts from reference TRBV12-5 and TRBJ2-7): DARVTQTPRHKVTEMGQEVTMRCQPILGHNTVFWYRQTMMQGLELLAYFRNRAPLDDSGMPKDRFSAEMPDATLATLKIQPSEPRDSAVYFCASALLTSGRSPQYFGPGTRLTVT.

The genes are TRBV4-3 and TRBJ2-7; tentative D call: TRBD1 (8 bases). Germline loops: CDR1 LGHNA, CDR2 YSLEER. CDR3 length equals 15 residues. V shed 2 bases and J shed 2 bases, with 13 bases lying between them. Written as DNA, the CDR3 is TGCGCCAGCAGCCAATACAGGGGGGGAACCTACGAGCAGTACTTC. Translation gives CASSQYRGGTYEQYF.

This rearrangement joins TRBV7-9 to TRBJ2-7; D uncertain. Germline values: CDR1 SEHNR, CDR2 FQNEAQ (reference sequence). The CDR3 is made up of 13 amino acids. Trimming took 2 bases from V and 2 from J, leaving 7 bases between them. CDR3 sequence: CASSLTAPYEQYF. CDR3 nucleotide sequence: TGTGCCAGCAGCTTAACAGCACCCTACGAGCAGTACTTC.

The chain is built from TRBV19 and TRBJ1-3, with D perhaps matching TRBD1 (5 bases). The ends were cut back, 3 bases at V and 2 bases at J, with 14 bases in the middle. The V gene's germline CDR1 is LNHDA and CDR2 SQIVND (reference sequence). This CDR3 is built from 16 residues. Here the CDR3 reads CASSINGGSTGNTIYF. CDR3 DNA: TGTGCCAGTAGTATTAACGGGGGTTCGACTGGAAACACCATATATTTT.

This clone has a handful of counts. The chain links TRBV18 to TRBJ2-5, with 14 bases fitting TRBD2. The CDR3 is made up of 16 amino acids. The junction had 4 bases not matched to a gene; V was cut back by 5 bases and J by 2 bases. Germline V gives CDR1 KGHSH, CDR2 LQKENI. The CDR3 nucleotides are TGTGCCAGCTCATCACGGACTAGCGGGGGGCAAGAGACCCAGTACTTC. It encodes CASSSRTSGGQETQYF.

V usage is TRBV6-2 or TRBV6-3 and J usage is TRBJ2-7; no firm D call. With 1 base removed from V and 2 bases from J, the gap between germline ends came to 9 bases. Germline CDR1 reads MNHEY; CDR2 reads SVGEGT. CDR3 length: 14 amino acids. Here the CDR3 DNA reads TGTGCCAGCAGTTACTTTGGCGGAACCTACGAGCAGTACTTC. It specifies CASSYFGGTYEQYF.

This clone was counted a few times. The chain couples TRBV5-1 to TRBJ2-2; TRBD1 matches at 8 bases. The CDR3 sequence is 16 residues long. The V gene end was trimmed by 2 bases and the J gene end by 0 bases; junction bases not matched to a gene: 3. Germline values: CDR1 SGHRS, CDR2 YFSETQ. The CDR3 DNA follows: TGCGCCAGCAGCTTTTCAGGGGGCGCGAACACCGGGGAGCTGTTTTTT. Protein sequence: CASSFSGGANTGELFF.

J is TRBJ1-1 and V is TRBV7-8; D not resolved. The CDR3 has 13 residues. Germline assignment: CDR1 SGHVS and CDR2 FQNEAQ. Deletions cut 9 bases from V and 0 bases from J, with 11 bases between. CDR3 protein: CASHRGVNTEAFF. The CDR3 DNA reads TGTGCCAGTCACCGTGGAGTGAACACTGAAGCTTTCTTT.

V is TRBV7-9 and J is TRBJ2-1, with 9 bases identical to TRBD2. The CDR3 has 15 residues. Germline assignment: CDR1 SEHNR and CDR2 FQNEAQ (reference sequence). V was pared by 1 base and J by 2 bases, with 0 bases of the junction left unmatched. CDR3 loop: CASSLVAGAYNEQFF. DNA for the CDR3: TGTGCCAGCAGCTTAGTAGCGGGGGCCTACAATGAGCAGTTCTTC.

V usage is TRBV5-1 and J usage is TRBJ2-5; weak D call: TRBD1 (6 bases). This CDR3 spans 15 amino acids. Germline V gene data show CDR1 as SGHRS and CDR2 as YFSETQ. The ends were cut back, 2 bases at V and 4 bases at J, with 15 bases in the middle. The CDR3: CASSLRDTYTETQYF. CDR3 in DNA: TGCGCCAGCAGCTTAAGGGACACCTACACAGAGACCCAGTACTTC.

This chain uses TRBV11-2 with TRBJ2-7; 8 bases align to TRBD1. V gave up 5 bases and J gave up 4 bases; unmatched junction bases: 7. Germline loops: CDR1 SGHAT, CDR2 FQNNGV. The CDR3 contains 14 residues. Here the CDR3 DNA reads TGTGCCAGCAGCAGTAACAGGGGGGTTTACGAGCAGTACTTC. This translates into CASSSNRGVYEQYF. The full variable domain, completed using reference TRBV11-2 and TRBJ2-7, is EAGVAQSPRYKIIEKRQSVAFWCNPISGHATLYWYQQILGQGPKLLIQFQNNGVVDDSQLPKDRFSAERLKGVDSTLKIQPAKLEDSAVYLCASSSNRGVYEQYFGPGTRLTVT.

The chain is built from TRBV5-6 and TRBJ2-5; maybe TRBD2 (6 bases). The CDR3 loop spans 15 amino acids. The V gene lost 4 bases and the J gene lost 2 bases, with 15 bases spanning the gap. Germline V lookup: CDR1 SGHDT, CDR2 YYEEEE. The CDR3 nucleotides read TGTGCCAGCAGCGGGGCCGGGACTTTTCAAGAGACCCAGTACTTC. The encoded protein is CASSGAGTFQETQYF. The whole variable domain, remainder taken from reference TRBV5-6 and TRBJ2-5, is DAGVTQSPTHLIKTRGQQVTLRCSPKSGHDTVSWYQQALGQGPQFIFQYYEEEERQRGNFPDRFSGHQFPNYSSELNVNALLLGDSALYLCASSGAGTFQETQYFGPGTRLLVL.

The chain links TRBV6-5 to TRBJ2-7; D may be TRBD2 (5 bases). The CDR3 consists of 15 residues. Trimming removed 6 bases from V and 5 bases from J, with 20 bases in between. Looked up from germline, CDR1 is MNHEY and CDR2 is SVGAGI. The DNA for the CDR3 is TGTGCCAGCAGACCAGAGGGTAGGGTAGTGGACGAGCAGTACTTC. This gives the protein CASRPEGRVVDEQYF.

This clone was detected only once. The rearrangement joins TRBV6-2 or TRBV6-3 to TRBJ2-5; D gene unclear. Germline-derived CDR1 and CDR2 are MNHEY and SVGEGT. The CDR3 runs to 12 residues. V was trimmed by 5 bases and J by 4 bases, leaving 8 bases between them. The CDR3 protein is CASSGGGETQYF. DNA of the CDR3: TGTGCCAGCAGTGGCGGCGGAGAGACCCAGTACTTC.

The chain carries TRBV24-1 and TRBJ1-3; D is possibly TRBD1 (6 bases). In germline, CDR1 is KGHDR, CDR2 SFDVKD. V was pared by 6 bases and J by 1 base, with 9 bases between. The length of the CDR3 is 14 residues. The CDR3 protein is CATSQTGSGNTIYF. The CDR3 DNA sequence: TGTGCCACCAGTCAAACAGGGTCTGGAAACACCATATATTTT.

The V and J genes are TRBV6-5 and TRBJ1-5; 8 bases match TRBD1. V was pared by 5 bases and J by 7 bases, with 10 bases of the junction left unmatched. Germline CDR1 is MNHEY and CDR2 is SVGAGI. The CDR3 consists of 15 residues. CDR3 residues: CASSKLTGDGQPQHF. Written as DNA, the CDR3 is TGTGCCAGCAGTAAACTGACAGGGGACGGACAGCCCCAGCATTTT.

The table lists this clone with a few counts. The CDR3 DNA sequence: TGTGCCTGGAGAAGCACGGGGGATCAGCCCCAGCATTTT. This translates into CAWRSTGDQPQHF. The gene calls are TRBV30 and TRBJ1-5; D possibly corresponds to TRBD1 (5 bases). Per the germline V gene, CDR1 is GTSNPN and CDR2 is SVGIG (reference sequence). Between the trimmed V and J ends, which lost 3 bases and 5 bases, there was a span of 11 bases. The CDR3 has 13 residues.

V usage is TRBV27 and J usage is TRBJ1-6; D unresolved. The CDR3 loop spans 14 amino acids. Per the germline V gene, CDR1 is MNHEY and CDR2 is SMNVEV (reference sequence). V lost 3 bases, J lost 0 bases, and 3 bases lay in between. CDR3 loop: CASSFRSYNSPLHF. CDR3 bases: TGTGCCAGCAGTTTTCGCTCCTATAATTCACCCCTCCACTTT.

The chain has TRBV28 and TRBJ1-4; D remains unclear. The CDR3 covers 15 residues. V lost 6 bases to trimming and J lost 8 bases, with 19 bases between them. Germline assignment: CDR1 MDHEN and CDR2 SYDVKM. The CDR3 sequence is CASRKGVIAGEKLFF. CDR3 bases: TGTGCCAGCAGGAAAGGAGTAATTGCTGGGGAAAAACTGTTTTTT.

The chain combines TRBV2 with TRBJ2-3, with 8 positions matching TRBD1. This CDR3 region has 16 residues. The V and J ends lost 5 bases and 4 bases, in that order; junction bases with no gene match: 11. The germline V gene encodes CDR1 SNHLY and CDR2 FYNNEI. Written as DNA, the CDR3 is TGTGCCAGCAGTCTAACCCGGACAGGGCAGGCAGATACGCAGTATTTT. It codes for CASSLTRTGQADTQYF.

The chain links TRBV3-1 (or the pseudogene TRBV3-2) to TRBJ2-5; 7 nucleotides line up with TRBD2. Germline assignment: CDR1 LGHDT and CDR2 YNNKEL (reference sequence). The CDR3 has 15 amino acids. Germline trimming cut 2 bases from V and 7 bases from J; bases unmatched to any gene: 10. The CDR3 DNA reads as TGTGCCAGCAGCCAAATTGGCGGGGGTAGGGGGACCCAGTACTTC. Translation: CASSQIGGGRGTQYF.

This chain joins TRBV6-6 and TRBJ2-1; 11 nucleotides agree with TRBD1. V was clipped by 6 bases and J by 7 bases; unmatched bases: 8. The CDR3 has 15 amino acids. Germline CDR1 and CDR2: MNHNY and SVGAGI (reference sequence). CDR3 sequence (DNA): TGTGCCAGCAGCTTGGGACAGGGGGGCCCAAATGAGCAGTTCTTC. This gives the protein CASSLGQGGPNEQFF.